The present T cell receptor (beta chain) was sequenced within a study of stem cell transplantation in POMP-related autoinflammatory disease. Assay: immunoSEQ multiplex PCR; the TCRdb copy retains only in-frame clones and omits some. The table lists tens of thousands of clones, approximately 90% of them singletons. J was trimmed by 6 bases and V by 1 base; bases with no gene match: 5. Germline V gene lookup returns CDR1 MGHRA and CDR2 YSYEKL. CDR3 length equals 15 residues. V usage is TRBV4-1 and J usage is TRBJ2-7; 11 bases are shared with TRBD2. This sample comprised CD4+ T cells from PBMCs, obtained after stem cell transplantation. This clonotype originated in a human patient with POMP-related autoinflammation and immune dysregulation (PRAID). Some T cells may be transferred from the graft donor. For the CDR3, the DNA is TGCGCCAGCAGCCAAGGACTAGCGGGAAGGCCCGAGCAGTACTTC. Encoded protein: CASSQGLAGRPEQYF.